Below are 22 T cell receptor beta chains sequenced from a single sample in a study of cytomegalovirus exposure and HLA in healthy donors. A multiplex PCR was run with 60 Vbeta primers and 13 Jbeta primers. Sequencing used immunoSEQ multiplex PCR; TCRdb keeps in-frame clones, though not all of them. The table shows 100,000 or so clones, with 65% to 85% occurring only once. The sequencing input was PBMCs. The origin of the receptors is a man aged 45-65 years in good health and CMV-seronegative.

Note on this clone: Germline is not matched at one junction end, which may reflect a read error. The chain employs TRBV7-9 and TRBJ1-2; 7 nucleotides agree with TRBD1. The CDR3 sequence is 15 residues long. Germline values: CDR1 SEHNR, CDR2 FQNEAQ (reference sequence). The CDR3 region is CSSSQAGGSNYGYTF. CDR3 bases: TGTTCCAGCAGCCAAGCAGGGGGTTCTAACTATGGCTACACCTTC.

The V gene is TRBV2, the J gene TRBJ2-2; D possibly corresponds to TRBD1 (6 bases). From germline, CDR1 is SNHLY and CDR2 FYNNEI. The CDR3 loop spans 15 amino acids. V lost 6 bases and J 3 bases, leaving 14 bases between the germline ends. DNA for the CDR3: TGTGCCAGCAGCAAAGACAGGATGGACACCGGGGAGCTGTTTTTT. Protein sequence: CASSKDRMDTGELFF.

The chain employs TRBV6-6 and TRBJ2-5, with 8 bases that match TRBD1. The J call may be incorrect, as the DNA end agrees better with TRBJ2-7. This CDR3 region has 15 residues. Germline CDR1 and CDR2: MNHNY and SVGAGI (reference sequence). The CDR3, as DNA: TGTGCCAGCAGTTACTCTGACAGGGGACCCTACGAGCAGTACTTC. Amino acid sequence: CASSYSDRGPYEQYF.

The chain couples TRBV28 to TRBJ1-2; D gene unclear. The V end lost 7 bases, the J end lost 4 bases, and 13 bases lay between the germline ends. The germline CDR1 and CDR2 sequences are MDHEN and SYDVKM. The length of the CDR3 is 13 residues. This CDR3 reads CASMGRRFYGYTF. The CDR3 DNA follows: TGTGCCAGCATGGGCAGACGATTCTATGGCTACACCTTC.

The table lists this clone with a few counts. Other DNA sequences in this sample translate to the same CDR3. The chain joins TRBV7-2 to TRBJ1-1, with a possible D match to TRBD1 (5 bases). From germline, CDR1 is SGHTA and CDR2 FQGNSA. Between the trimmed V and J ends, which lost 1 base and 3 bases, there was a span of 9 bases. The CDR3 consists of 14 residues. The DNA of the CDR3 is TGTGCCAGCAGCTTAGGGGCAGGGTACACTGAAGCTTTCTTT. Amino acids: CASSLGAGYTEAFF.

This chain joins TRBV27 and TRBJ1-2; D unresolved. V was clipped by 5 bases and J by 5 bases, with 15 bases between them. CDR1 is MNHEY and CDR2 is SMNVEV in the germline V gene (reference sequence). The CDR3 runs 14 residues. CDR3 loop: CASSPTTTPYGYTF. CDR3 DNA: TGTGCCAGCAGTCCTACCACTACACCGTATGGCTACACCTTC.

The J gene is TRBJ2-7, the V gene TRBV5-4; the D gene is possibly TRBD1 (6 bases). Per the germline V gene, CDR1 is SGHNT and CDR2 is YYREEE (reference sequence). Trimming cost V 3 bases and J 5 bases, with 18 bases left between them. The CDR3 totals 15 residues. CDR3 region: CASSSSTGSRHEQYF. CDR3 nucleotides: TGTGCCAGCAGCTCTTCGACAGGTTCTCGGCACGAGCAGTACTTC.

J is TRBJ2-3 and V is TRBV6-1; D unclear. There are 13 residues in the CDR3. Germline V gene lookup returns CDR1 MNHNS and CDR2 SASEGT. The V end was cut by 4 bases, the J end by 2 bases, with 7 bases between. CDR3 in DNA: TGTGCCAGCAGTGCGGTCTCCACAGATACGCAGTATTTT. This codes for CASSAVSTDTQYF.

The chain has TRBV5-4 and TRBJ2-5; the D gene is possibly TRBD1 (5 bases). The J call may not be correct, given that the DNA end is closer to TRBJ2-7. From germline, CDR1 is SGHNT and CDR2 YYREEE (reference sequence). CDR3 length: 16 amino acids. CDR3 nucleotide sequence: TGTGCCAGCAGCTTGGTACAGGAACCTTACTCCTACGAGCAGTACTTC. Its protein is CASSLVQEPYSYEQYF.

The J gene is TRBJ1-6, the V gene TRBV5-5; TRBD1 is a possible D gene (6 bases). The CDR3 extends over 15 amino acids. The germline V and J ends were trimmed by 4 bases and 10 bases, with 18 bases remaining between them. Germline lookup yields CDR1 SGHKS and CDR2 YYEKEE (reference sequence). CDR3 region: CASSTTGTNGSPLHF. CDR3 in DNA: TGTGCCAGCAGCACTACCGGGACAAACGGGTCACCCCTCCACTTT.

The V call is TRBV7-2, the J call TRBJ2-7, with a tentative D call TRBD1 (6 bases). The length of the CDR3 is 13 residues. Germline V gene data show CDR1 as SGHTA and CDR2 as FQGNSA. V dropped 5 bases and J dropped 2 bases, with 10 bases sitting between them. CDR3 loop: CASSRQDPYEQYF. Written as DNA, the CDR3 is TGTGCCAGCAGCAGACAGGATCCCTACGAGCAGTACTTC.

This chain uses TRBV19 with TRBJ2-1; TRBD2 matches at 8 bases. Looked up from germline, CDR1 is LNHDA and CDR2 is SQIVND (reference sequence). The ends lost 5 bases at V and 4 bases at J; junction bases unmatched: 4. The CDR3 sequence is 14 residues long. Written as DNA, the CDR3 is TGTGCCAGTAGTCCGGGGGGGGTTTACAATGAGCAGTTCTTC. Translating it yields CASSPGGVYNEQFF.

The V and J genes are TRBV18 and TRBJ2-5; D not resolved. V was shortened by 6 bases and J by 0 bases, with 2 bases between the two germline ends. This CDR3 region has 11 residues. From germline, CDR1 is KGHSH and CDR2 LQKENI. CDR3 sequence (DNA): TGTGCCAGCTCTAACCAAGAGACCCAGTACTTC. This encodes CASSNQETQYF.

This chain connects TRBV27 to TRBJ2-6; D gene uncertain. Germline CDR1 is MNHEY and CDR2 is SMNVEV (reference sequence). The CDR3 sequence is 15 residues long. CDR3 sequence: CATRDTNSGANVLTF. For the CDR3, the DNA is TGTGCAACCCGCGATACGAACTCTGGGGCCAACGTCCTGACTTTC.

The chain recombines TRBV9 with TRBJ2-7; no firm D call. Germline CDR1 SGDLS, CDR2 YYNGEE. Trimming removed 3 bases from V and 3 bases from J, with 16 bases in between. The CDR3 contains 15 residues. The CDR3 loop is CASSAIATTFYEQYF. The DNA of the CDR3 is TGTGCCAGCAGCGCCATAGCCACGACCTTCTACGAGCAGTACTTC.

V usage is TRBV7-2 and J usage is TRBJ2-3, with TRBD2 matching 11 bases. The germline gives CDR1 SGHTA, CDR2 FQGNSA. After removal of 1 base from V and 2 bases from J, the junction contained 5 bases not matched to a gene. The CDR3 runs to 17 residues. CDR3 loop: CASSLGSGRASTDTQYF. The CDR3 DNA reads TGTGCCAGCAGCTTAGGTAGCGGGAGGGCCTCCACAGATACGCAGTATTTT.

This rearrangement joins TRBV20-1 to TRBJ2-7, with D unresolved. This CDR3 region has 10 residues. Germline CDR1 reads DFQATT; CDR2 reads SNEGSKA (reference sequence). Trimming stripped 1 base from V and 7 bases from J, with 5 bases between. As DNA, the CDR3 is TGCAGTGCTAGAGTCCCTGAGCAGTACTTC. Translating it yields CSARVPEQYF.

This clone showed up just once. This chain joins TRBV6-1 and TRBJ1-5; 7 nucleotides align to TRBD1. This CDR3 region has 15 residues. The germline CDR1 and CDR2 sequences are MNHNS and SASEGT. V shed 6 bases, J shed 2 bases, and the junction held 7 bases outside the gene matches. The CDR3 is CASRKTGLGNQPQHF. The CDR3 DNA reads as TGTGCCAGCAGGAAGACAGGGTTGGGCAATCAGCCCCAGCATTTT.

The chain recombines TRBV6-4 with TRBJ2-1; the match to TRBD2 covers 7 bases. J lost 6 bases, V lost 4 bases, and 9 bases had no gene match. Per germline, CDR1 MRHNA and CDR2 SNTAGT. This CDR3 region has 15 residues. The CDR3 loop is CASSAGGPGGNEQFF. CDR3 sequence (DNA): TGTGCCAGCAGTGCGGGGGGACCCGGGGGCAATGAGCAGTTCTTC.

The rearrangement links TRBV19 to TRBJ1-6, with D possibly TRBD1 on 5 matching bases. Trimming removed 7 bases at V and 7 bases at J, with 8 bases between. Germline V gene lookup returns CDR1 LNHDA and CDR2 SQIVND (reference sequence). This CDR3 contains 12 residues. CDR3 nucleotides: TGTGCCAGTACCAGGGCAAATTCACCCCTCCACTTT. Its translation: CASTRANSPLHF.

This sequence joins TRBV10-2 and TRBJ2-7; 9 positions match TRBD2. Germline CDR1 reads WSHSY; CDR2 reads SAAADI. CDR3 length: 14 amino acids. Germline trimming cut 1 base from V and 4 bases from J; bases unmatched to any gene: 2. The CDR3, as DNA: TGCGCCAGCAGTGAGTGGCTAGCGGGGTACGAGCAGTACTTC. Protein product: CASSEWLAGYEQYF.

This chain connects TRBV10-3 to TRBJ2-2, with 9 bases matching TRBD2. There are 17 residues in the CDR3. Looked up from germline, CDR1 is ENHRY and CDR2 is SYGVKD. J was trimmed by 4 bases and V by 4 bases; bases with no gene match: 10. The DNA of the CDR3 is TGTGCCATCAGTGTGGCTAGCGGGGAGGAAGGCACCGGGGAGCTGTTTTTT. Its translation: CAISVASGEEGTGELFF.